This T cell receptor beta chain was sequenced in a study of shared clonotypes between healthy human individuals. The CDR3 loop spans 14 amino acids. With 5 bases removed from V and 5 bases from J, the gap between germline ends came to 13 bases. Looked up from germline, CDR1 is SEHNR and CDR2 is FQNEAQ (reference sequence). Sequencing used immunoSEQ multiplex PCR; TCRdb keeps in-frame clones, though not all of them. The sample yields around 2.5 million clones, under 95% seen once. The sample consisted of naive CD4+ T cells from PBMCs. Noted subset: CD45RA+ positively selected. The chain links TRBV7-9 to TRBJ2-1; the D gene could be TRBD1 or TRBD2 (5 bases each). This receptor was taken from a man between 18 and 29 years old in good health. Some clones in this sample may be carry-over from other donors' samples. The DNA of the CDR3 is TGTGCCAGCAGCACCGGACACGGGAACAATGAGCAGTTCTTC. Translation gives CASSTGHGNNEQFF.